The 16 T cell receptor beta chains given below trace back to one sample, sequenced in a study of T cells after posttransplantation cyclophosphamide. Clones were read by immunoSEQ multiplex PCR, and TCRdb kept only the in-frame ones, dropping some. The repertoire consists of 9,500 to 15,000 clones, with about 80% occurring once and the leading ten covering under 4.5%. Methotrexate plus calcineurin inhibitor accompanied controls' myeloablative marrow transplants; sampling was 1 year later. This sample comprised PBMCs, obtained roughly 370 days after allogeneic stem cell transplant with calcineurin inhibitor and methotrexate. The receptors derive from a male patient in his thirties who received an allogeneic stem cell transplant from an unrelated donor, was CMV-positive, and had acute GVHD only. The graft donor may account for some of the T cells.

This chain links TRBV9 with TRBJ1-4; D is unclear. The germline V gene encodes CDR1 SGDLS and CDR2 YYNGEE. V was pared by 0 bases and J by 6 bases, with 9 bases between. This CDR3 spans 14 amino acids. CDR3 sequence: CASSVEAADEKLFF. The CDR3 nucleotides are TGTGCCAGCAGCGTAGAGGCGGCCGATGAAAAACTGTTTTTT.

This rearrangement joins TRBV30 to TRBJ1-5; the match to TRBD1 covers 7 bases. Germline V gives CDR1 GTSNPN, CDR2 SVGIG (reference sequence). Unmatched junction bases numbered 9, after V lost 4 bases and J lost 6 bases. This CDR3 is 14 amino acids long. The CDR3 here is CAWTSDRVGQPQHF. As DNA, the CDR3 is TGTGCCTGGACCAGCGACAGGGTCGGTCAGCCCCAGCATTTT.

The chain joins TRBV18 to TRBJ1-3; no reliable D call. Germline V lookup: CDR1 KGHSH, CDR2 LQKENI. This CDR3 has 15 residues. V lost 1 base and J 1 base, leaving 8 bases between the germline ends. DNA of the CDR3: TGTGCCAGCTCACCACAGGACTCGTCTGGAAACACCATATATTTT. This gives the protein CASSPQDSSGNTIYF. Looking up the rest from reference TRBV18 and TRBJ1-3 gives the full variable domain: NAGVMQNPRHLVRRRGQEARLRCSPMKGHSHVYWYRQLPEEGLKFMVYLQKENIIDESGMPKERFSAEFPKEGPSILRIQQVVRGDSAAYFCASSPQDSSGNTIYFGEGSWLTVV.

The chain carries TRBV30 and TRBJ2-2; D gene uncertain. With 1 base removed from V and 2 bases from J, the gap between germline ends came to 11 bases. Per the germline V gene, CDR1 is GTSNPN and CDR2 is SVGIG (reference sequence). CDR3 size: 15 residues. DNA for the CDR3: TGTGCCTGGAGTGAGTTCGGGTCAAACACCGGGGAGCTGTTTTTT. The encoded protein is CAWSEFGSNTGELFF.

CDR3 nucleotide sequence: TGTGCCAGCAGTGATTATAGCGGGGCCTACAATGAGCAGTTCTTC. This encodes CASSDYSGAYNEQFF. This sequence joins TRBV2 and TRBJ2-1; 8 bases align to TRBD2. After removal of 3 bases from V and 2 bases from J, the junction contained 3 bases not matched to a gene. Germline V gives CDR1 SNHLY, CDR2 FYNNEI. The CDR3 loop spans 15 amino acids.

The V and J genes are TRBV5-1 and TRBJ2-3; 7 nucleotides line up with TRBD1. J gave up 6 bases and V 4 bases, and 14 bases lay outside the gene matches. The germline CDR1 and CDR2 sequences are SGHRS and YFSETQ. The CDR3 consists of 16 residues. The DNA of the CDR3 is TGCGCCAGCAGCCTACCCCGGACAGGCGAGGGGGATACGCAGTATTTT. This encodes CASSLPRTGEGDTQYF. The full variable domain, rest sourced from reference TRBV5-1 and TRBJ2-3, is KAGVTQTPRYLIKTRGQQVTLSCSPISGHRSVSWYQQTPGQGLQFLFEYFSETQRNKGNFPGRFSGRQFSNSRSEMNVSTLELGDSALYLCASSLPRTGEGDTQYFGPGTRLTVL.

This rearrangement joins TRBV19 to TRBJ2-7, with TRBD2 identical over 9 bases. Germline-derived CDR1 and CDR2 are LNHDA and SQIVND (reference sequence). The CDR3 loop spans 16 amino acids. V was pared by 0 bases and J by 2 bases, with 5 bases of the junction left unmatched. CDR3 sequence (DNA): TGTGCCAGTAGTATAGATCTGGCTAGCGGGACCTACGAGCAGTACTTC. Encoded protein: CASSIDLASGTYEQYF.

The chain joins TRBV25-1 to TRBJ1-2; D gene uncertain. The germline V and J ends were trimmed by 3 bases and 8 bases, with 13 bases remaining between them. CDR1 and CDR2 from the germline V gene are MGHDK and SYGVNS. The CDR3 is 13 residues long. The CDR3 spells CASSDALPVGYTF. The CDR3 DNA follows: TGTGCCAGCAGTGATGCACTACCAGTGGGCTACACCTTC.

This sequence joins TRBV7-3 and TRBJ2-5, with D possibly being TRBD2 (6 bases). V lost 4 bases and J 5 bases, leaving 14 bases between the germline ends. The CDR3 runs 14 residues. The germline V gene encodes CDR1 SGHTA and CDR2 FQGTGA. CDR3 sequence (DNA): TGTGCCAGCAGCTGGGGAGGACCACAGGAGACCCAGTACTTC. This encodes CASSWGGPQETQYF.

The chain carries TRBV6-1 and TRBJ1-1; 7 positions match TRBD1. Trimming removed 7 bases from V and 11 bases from J; junction bases left unmatched: 10. The germline gives CDR1 MNHNS, CDR2 SASEGT. The CDR3 runs to 12 residues. In DNA form, the CDR3 reads TGTGCCAGCATCGGTGAGGGGGCAGGGGCTTTCTTT. It encodes CASIGEGAGAFF.

The V gene is TRBV13, the J gene TRBJ2-3, with 8 nucleotides matching TRBD2. CDR1 is PRHDT, CDR2 FYEKMQ, per germline (reference sequence). Trimming cost V 3 bases and J 6 bases; bases outside gene matches: 8. This CDR3 has 15 residues. The CDR3 DNA follows: TGTGCCAGCAGCTTTGGCCGGGAGGGGGTGGATACGCAGTATTTT. Translating it yields CASSFGREGVDTQYF.

This clone was recorded a few times. The rearrangement joins TRBV6-5 to TRBJ2-3; D gene ambiguous. Germline V lookup: CDR1 MNHEY, CDR2 SVGAGI. This CDR3 region has 13 residues. With 5 bases removed from V and 6 bases from J, the gap between germline ends came to 12 bases. The CDR3 here is CASSRLEPDTQYF. Here the CDR3 DNA reads TGTGCCAGCAGTCGGCTAGAGCCGGATACGCAGTATTTT.

This sequence joins TRBV18 and TRBJ1-4; tentatively, D is TRBD1 (5 bases). Germline loops: CDR1 KGHSH, CDR2 LQKENI. Between the trimmed V and J ends, which lost 4 bases and 12 bases, there was a span of 12 bases. The CDR3 sequence is 12 residues long. The CDR3 region is CASSQADSELFF. The CDR3 DNA reads as TGTGCCAGCTCACAGGCCGACAGCGAACTGTTTTTT.

The gene calls are TRBV18 and TRBJ2-7; weak D call: TRBD2 (5 bases). Germline CDR1 reads KGHSH; CDR2 reads LQKENI. The CDR3 has 13 amino acids. The ends were cut back, 6 bases at V and 6 bases at J, with 15 bases in the middle. The CDR3 nucleotides are TGTGCCAGCTCCCCTACTAGAACTGGCGAGCAGTACTTC. Residues: CASSPTRTGEQYF.

V gene TRBV9 combines with J gene TRBJ1-6; a possible D gene is TRBD1 (6 bases). The CDR3 totals 16 residues. The germline CDR1 and CDR2 sequences are SGDLS and YYNGEE. Trimming left V 0 bases short and J 9 bases short, with 16 bases between. CDR3 region: CASSVERTQGFSPLHF. The CDR3, as DNA: TGTGCCAGCAGCGTAGAGAGGACACAGGGATTTTCACCCCTCCACTTT.

The chain carries TRBV2 and TRBJ1-1, with D possibly TRBD1 on 5 matching bases. Deletions cut 0 bases from V and 1 base from J, with 12 bases between. The CDR3 spans 16 residues. Germline CDR1 and CDR2: SNHLY and FYNNEI. As DNA, the CDR3 is TGTGCCAGCAGTGAAGCGGGGGGACCGTGGAACACTGAAGCTTTCTTT. This translates into CASSEAGGPWNTEAFF.